Listed below are T cell receptor beta chains from one sample, sequenced in a study of T cells in localized non-small cell lung cancer. Generated by immunoSEQ multiplex PCR, the TCRdb table keeps only in-frame clones and is missing some. There are some 82,000 clones in the sample; around 82% occur only once, and roughly a fifth lies in the top ten. This specimen consisted of PBMCs, obtained before any cancer treatment. The receptors here all came from a man aged 35-69 years with stage II squamous cell lung carcinoma. CDR3s include the opening cysteine and the closing phenylalanine or tryptophan. D genes are given only for firm matches. Rows give clone size only sometimes, using once, few, many, or a class for an expanded clone.

>TRBV5-1|TRBJ2-3|TRBD2|NA
TGCGCCAGCAGCTTGGCGGGAGGGCCCCAAGATACGCAGTATTTT
CASSLAGGPQDTQYF
>TRBV6-1|TRBJ1-2|NA|NA
TGTGCCAGTGAGGACAGAAACTATGGCTACACCTTC
CASEDRNYGYTF
>TRBV4-3|TRBJ2-7|NA|NA
TGCGCCAGCAGCCAAGCACTGGCCAGCTCCTACGAGCAGTACTTC
CASSQALASSYEQYF
>TRBV28|TRBJ2-2|TRBD1|NA
TGTGCCAGCAGTTCTAGGACAGGAGTATTCACCGGGGAGCTGTTTTTT
CASSSRTGVFTGELFF
>TRBV28|TRBJ1-1|TRBD1|NA
TGTGCCAGCAGCACCACCGGGACAGGGGCCCTGAACACTGAAGCTTTCTTT
CASSTTGTGALNTEAFF
>TRBV5-4|TRBJ2-3|NA|NA
TGTGCCAGCAGCTTGGTGTTAGATACGCAGTATTTT
CASSLVLDTQYF
>TRBV5-6|TRBJ2-1|NA|NA
TGTGCCAGCAGCTTGAAACCAGATGGTGAGCAGTTCTTC
CASSLKPDGEQFF
>TRBV5-1|TRBJ2-3|TRBD2|NA
TGCGCCAGCAGCTATGGGACTAGCCGAGATACGCAGTATTTT
CASSYGTSRDTQYF
>TRBV10-3|TRBJ2-3|NA|NA
TGTGCCATCAGTGACAGCACAGATACGCAGTATTTT
CAISDSTDTQYF
>TRBV30|TRBJ1-5|TRBD1|NA
TGTGCCTGGAGTGTTGGACAGGGAGGAAATCAGCCCCAGCATTTT
CAWSVGQGGNQPQHF
>TRBV5-1|TRBJ2-1|NA|NA
TGCGCCAGCAGCTTGAGTACTTCCAGCTCCTACAATGAGCAGTTCTTC
CASSLSTSSSYNEQFF
>TRBV14|TRBJ1-6|NA|NA
TGTGCCAGCAGCCAAGAGGCAATACGGAGATCACCCCTCCACTTT
CASSQEAIRRSPLHF
>TRBV2|TRBJ2-5|NA|NA
TGTGCCACGTCCATGACAGGAGAGGCCCAGTACTTC
CATSMTGEAQYF
>TRBV2|TRBJ2-7|NA|NA
TGTGCCAGCACGACAGACTCCTACGAGCAGTACTTC
CASTTDSYEQYF
>TRBV7-3|TRBJ2-1|NA|NA
TGTGCCAGCAGCTTGGCGGGACCCACGGGGCATGAGCAGTTCTTC
CASSLAGPTGHEQFF
>TRBV19|TRBJ2-3|NA|NA
TGTGCCAGTAGTATAGAGGACTACACAGATACGCAGTATTTT
CASSIEDYTDTQYF
>TRBV7-9|TRBJ1-1|NA|NA
TGTGCCAGCAGTCTAGAGGCGCAGACTGAAGCTTTCTTT
CASSLEAQTEAFF
>TRBV6-1|TRBJ2-1|TRBD2|NA
TGTGCCAGCAAGTTTTCAGGACTAGCGTCTAATGAGCAGTTCTTC
CASKFSGLASNEQFF
>TRBV28|TRBJ1-2|NA|NA
TGTGCCAGCAGTATCGGGACTTTGCAGGGCTACACCTTC
CASSIGTLQGYTF
>TRBV4-1|TRBJ1-6|TRBD1|NA
TGCGCCAGCAGCCAAGTCGACAGGGACCTCCACTTT
CASSQVDRDLHF
>TRBV29-1|TRBJ2-7|NA|NA
TGCAGCGTTGAAGGGTCCCGCGGTAACGAGCAGTACTTC
CSVEGSRGNEQYF
>TRBV11-2|TRBJ2-1|TRBD2|NA
TGTGCCAGCAGCTTAGTGTCTAGCGGGGGGACTGAGCAGTTCTTC
CASSLVSSGGTEQFF
>TRBV28|TRBJ2-1|TRBD2|NA
TGTGCCAGCAGACTAGGAGCTAGCGGGTTGTGGTACGGAAATGAGCAGTTCTTC
CASRLGASGLWYGNEQFF
>TRBV28|TRBJ2-1|NA|NA
TGTGCCAGCCCCCCCTCGGGGGTCGCCTACAATGAGCAGTTCTTC
CASPPSGVAYNEQFF
>TRBV6-5|TRBJ1-1|NA|NA
TGTGCCAGCAGACAAACGGGGTCGGGTTTGACTTTCTTT
CASRQTGSGLTFF
>TRBV7-7|TRBJ2-1|NA|NA
TGTGCTAGCAGCCCCGGGGGCCTGAACAATGAGCAGTTCTTC
CASSPGGLNNEQFF
>TRBV5-6|TRBJ2-5|TRBD1|once
TGTGCCAGCAGCTTAGTCGGGACAGGGGGTCTCCTAGGTGGGACCCAGTACTTC
CASSLVGTGGLLGGTQYF
>TRBV11-2|TRBJ2-7|NA|once
TGTGCCAGCAGCTCCCCGGGGGAGCGGGCAACCTACGAGCAGTACTTC
CASSSPGERATYEQYF
>TRBV28|TRBJ2-4|TRBD2|few
TGTGCCAGCAGTTCGGGACTAGTAGACATTCAGTACTTC
CASSSGLVDIQYF
>TRBV7-8|TRBJ1-5|NA|NA
TGTGCCAGCAGCCTTACTGCTGCCGGGGCTTACAATCAGCCCCAGCATTTT
CASSLTAAGAYNQPQHF
>TRBV6-6|TRBJ2-2|TRBD1|NA
TGTGCCAGCAGAAGGGACAGGACAATAGACGGGGAGCTGTTTTTT
CASRRDRTIDGELFF
>TRBV5-5|TRBJ1-2|NA|NA
TGTGCCAGCAGCCCGGACTTGGCTAACTATGGCTACACCTTC
CASSPDLANYGYTF
>TRBV5-6|TRBJ2-7|NA|NA
TGTGCCAGCAGCCCGTGGGGAAAGGGGGTTGCTTACTACGAGCAGTACTTC
CASSPWGKGVAYYEQYF
>TRBV25-1|TRBJ1-6|TRBD1|few
TGTGCCAGCAGGCAGGGACAGGGGAATTCACCCCTCCACTTT
CASRQGQGNSPLHF
>TRBV6-6|TRBJ2-7|NA|NA
TGTGCCAGCAGTTACCGGGCATCCCTCTACGAGCAGTACTTC
CASSYRASLYEQYF
>TRBV11-2|TRBJ2-2|NA|NA
TGTGCCAGCAGGGTTCCGGGACGTGCGAACACCGGGGAGCTGTTTTTT
CASRVPGRANTGELFF
>TRBV4-1|TRBJ1-4|NA|NA
TGCGCCAGCAGCCAAGAAAAGGCGGCTAATGAAAAACTGTTTTTT
CASSQEKAANEKLFF
>TRBV5-1|TRBJ2-6|TRBD2|NA
TGCGCCAGCAGACTTGGGCGGGGGACCCTAGACGTCCTGACTTTC
CASRLGRGTLDVLTF
>TRBV6-5|TRBJ2-7|TRBD2|NA
TGTGCCACCTCGTGGACTAGCGGGAGTAACGAGCAGTACTTC
CATSWTSGSNEQYF
>TRBV7-9|TRBJ1-1|TRBD1|NA
TGTGCCAGCAGCTTTATCGACAGGGACCCTGAAGCTTTCTTT
CASSFIDRDPEAFF
>TRBV2|TRBJ2-7|NA|NA
TGTGCCAGCAGTGCTAATCTCGAGGCAGGGTTCTTTTTCGAGCAGTACTTC
CASSANLEAGFFFEQYF
>TRBV27|TRBJ2-7|NA|NA
NA
CASSSVRGSSSYEQYF
>TRBV6-1|TRBJ2-7|NA|few
TGTGCCAGCGGCTACAGTTCCTACGAGCAGTACTTC
CASGYSSYEQYF
>TRBV4-1|TRBJ1-1|NA|NA
TGCGCCAGCAGCCAAGAGGGGCAGAGGGTCACTGAAGCTTTCTTT
CASSQEGQRVTEAFF
>TRBV29-1|TRBJ2-5|TRBD2|NA
TGCAGCGTTGTCCCTAGCGGGGGGCCGGGGGAGACCCAGTACTTC
CSVVPSGGPGETQYF
>TRBV7-2|TRBJ2-2|TRBD1|NA
TGTGCCAGCAGCTTAAATCCGACAGGGGTTACCGGGGAGCTGTTTTTT
CASSLNPTGVTGELFF
>TRBV10-3|TRBJ2-1|TRBD2|NA
TGTGCCATCGCGGCGGGAGGGCCCTCCTACAATGAGCAGTTCTTC
CAIAAGGPSYNEQFF
>TRBV28|TRBJ1-2|TRBD1|few
TGTGCCAGCAGTTTGGGCTCAGGGGGCGGCTATGGCTACACCTTC
CASSLGSGGGYGYTF
>TRBV5-8|TRBJ1-6|NA|NA
TGTGCCAGCAGCTTGTTGGGGGGCTCCTATAATTCACCCCTCCACTTT
CASSLLGGSYNSPLHF
>TRBV6-5|TRBJ2-3|TRBD1|NA
TGTGCCAGCAGAGCCGCAGGGGGCCGCACAGATACGCAGTATTTT
CASRAAGGRTDTQYF
>TRBV7-2|TRBJ2-7|NA|NA
TGTGCCAGCAGCTTAAAAAGGTCCTACGAGCAGTACTTC
CASSLKRSYEQYF
>TRBV28|TRBJ2-5|NA|NA
TGTGCCAGCAGTTTCTCTAAAGGCTTCAGGGCCCAAGAGACCCAGTACTTC
CASSFSKGFRAQETQYF